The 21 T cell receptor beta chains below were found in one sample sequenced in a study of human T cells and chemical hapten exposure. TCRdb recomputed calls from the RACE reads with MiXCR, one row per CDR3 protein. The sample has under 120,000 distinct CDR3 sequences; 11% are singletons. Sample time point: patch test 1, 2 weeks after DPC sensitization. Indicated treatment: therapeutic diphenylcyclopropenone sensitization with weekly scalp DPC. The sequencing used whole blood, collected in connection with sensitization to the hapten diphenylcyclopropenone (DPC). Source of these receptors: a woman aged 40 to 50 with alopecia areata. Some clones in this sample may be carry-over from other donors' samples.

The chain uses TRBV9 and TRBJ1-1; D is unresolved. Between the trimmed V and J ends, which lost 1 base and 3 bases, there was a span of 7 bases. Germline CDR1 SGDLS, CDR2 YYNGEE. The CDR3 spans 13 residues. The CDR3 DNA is TGTGCCAGCAGCGTATCGGTGGACACTGAAGCTTTCTTT. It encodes CASSVSVDTEAFF. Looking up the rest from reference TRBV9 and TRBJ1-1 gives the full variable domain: DSGVTQTPKHLITATGQRVTLRCSPRSGDLSVYWYQQSLDQGLQFLIQYYNGEERAKGNILERFSAQQFPDLHSELNLSSLELGDSALYFCASSVSVDTEAFFGQGTRLTVV.

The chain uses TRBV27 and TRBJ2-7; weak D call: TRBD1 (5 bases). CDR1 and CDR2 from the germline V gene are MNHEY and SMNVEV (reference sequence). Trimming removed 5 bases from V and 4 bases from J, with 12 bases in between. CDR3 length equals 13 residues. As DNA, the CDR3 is TGTGCCAGCAGTGCCCTTGGACAATACGAGCAGTACTTC. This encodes CASSALGQYEQYF.

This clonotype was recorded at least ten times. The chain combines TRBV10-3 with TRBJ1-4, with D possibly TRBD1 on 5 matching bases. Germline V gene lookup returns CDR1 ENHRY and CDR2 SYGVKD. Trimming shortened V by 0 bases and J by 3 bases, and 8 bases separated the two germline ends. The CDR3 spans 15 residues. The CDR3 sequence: CAISESGGPNEKLFF. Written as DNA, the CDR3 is TGTGCCATCAGTGAGTCGGGGGGACCTAATGAAAAACTGTTTTTT.

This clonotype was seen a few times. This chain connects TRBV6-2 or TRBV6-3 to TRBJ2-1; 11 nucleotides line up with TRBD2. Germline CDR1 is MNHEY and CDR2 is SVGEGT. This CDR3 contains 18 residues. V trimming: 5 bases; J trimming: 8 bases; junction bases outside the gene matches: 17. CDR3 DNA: TGTGCCAGCAGTCATTCCCCTAATTTAGCGGGAGGGCCCGATGAGCAGTTCTTC. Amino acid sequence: CASSHSPNLAGGPDEQFF.

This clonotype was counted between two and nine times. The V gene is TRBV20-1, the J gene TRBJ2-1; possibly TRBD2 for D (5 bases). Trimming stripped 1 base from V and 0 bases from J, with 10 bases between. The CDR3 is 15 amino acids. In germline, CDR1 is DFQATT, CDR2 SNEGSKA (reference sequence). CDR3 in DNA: TGCAGTGCTAGAGGCAGCGGCAGCTCCTACAATGAGCAGTTCTTC. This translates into CSARGSGSSYNEQFF.

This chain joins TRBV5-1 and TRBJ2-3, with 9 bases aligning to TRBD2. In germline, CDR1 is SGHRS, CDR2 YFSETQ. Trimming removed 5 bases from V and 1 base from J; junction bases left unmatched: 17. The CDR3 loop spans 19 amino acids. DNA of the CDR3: TGCGCCAGCAGGAAGAGCGGGGGGTCGTCCGTCGCCGGCACAGATACGCAGTATTTT. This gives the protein CASRKSGGSSVAGTDTQYF.

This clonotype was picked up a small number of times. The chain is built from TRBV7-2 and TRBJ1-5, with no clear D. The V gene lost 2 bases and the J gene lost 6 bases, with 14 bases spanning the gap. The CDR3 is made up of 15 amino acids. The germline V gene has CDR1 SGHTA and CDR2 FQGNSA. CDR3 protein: CASSLMSVEGQPQHF. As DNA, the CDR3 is TGTGCCAGCAGCTTAATGTCGGTGGAGGGTCAGCCCCAGCATTTT.

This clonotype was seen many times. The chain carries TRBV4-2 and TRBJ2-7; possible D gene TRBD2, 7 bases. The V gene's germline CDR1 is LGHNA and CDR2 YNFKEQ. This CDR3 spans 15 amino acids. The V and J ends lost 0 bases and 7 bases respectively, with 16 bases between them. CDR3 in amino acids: CASSQDYRGAGEQYF. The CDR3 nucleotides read TGTGCCAGCAGCCAAGACTACCGGGGGGCGGGTGAGCAGTACTTC.

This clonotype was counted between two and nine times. The CDR3 DNA reads TGCGCCAGCAGCCCCTCCAGGGGGACCACCGGGGAGCTGTTTTTT. Its protein product is CASSPSRGTTGELFF. The rearrangement uses TRBV4-3 and TRBJ2-2, with TRBD1 matching over 7 bases. V shed 4 bases and J 4 bases; nucleotides not matched to a gene: 6. This CDR3 comprises 15 residues. Per germline, CDR1 LGHNA and CDR2 YSLEER.

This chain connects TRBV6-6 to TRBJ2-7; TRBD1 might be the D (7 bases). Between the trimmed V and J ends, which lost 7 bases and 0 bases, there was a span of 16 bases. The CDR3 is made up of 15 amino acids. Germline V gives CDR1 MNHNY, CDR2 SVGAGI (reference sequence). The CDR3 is CASTPGGSHSYEQYF. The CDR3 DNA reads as TGTGCCAGCACCCCAGGGGGGTCCCACTCCTACGAGCAGTACTTC.

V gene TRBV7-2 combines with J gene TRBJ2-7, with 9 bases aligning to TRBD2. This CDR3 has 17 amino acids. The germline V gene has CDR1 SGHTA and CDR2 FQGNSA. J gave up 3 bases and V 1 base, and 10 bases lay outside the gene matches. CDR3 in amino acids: CASSLVQREALGYEQYF. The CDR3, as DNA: TGTGCCAGCAGCTTAGTTCAGCGGGAGGCCCTCGGCTACGAGCAGTACTTC.

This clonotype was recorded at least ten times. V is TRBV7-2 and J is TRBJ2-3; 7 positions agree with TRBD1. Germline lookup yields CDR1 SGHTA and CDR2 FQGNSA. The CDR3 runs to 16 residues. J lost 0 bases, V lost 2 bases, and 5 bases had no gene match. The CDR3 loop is CASSLSSQGSTDTQYF. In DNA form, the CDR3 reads TGTGCCAGCAGCTTAAGTTCACAGGGGAGCACAGATACGCAGTATTTT.

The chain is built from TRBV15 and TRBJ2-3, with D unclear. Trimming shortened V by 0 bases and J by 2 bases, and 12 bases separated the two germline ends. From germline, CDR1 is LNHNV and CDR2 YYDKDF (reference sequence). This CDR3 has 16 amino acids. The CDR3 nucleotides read TGTGCCACCAGCAGAGAATTAGGCGTTATCACAGATACGCAGTATTTT. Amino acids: CATSRELGVITDTQYF. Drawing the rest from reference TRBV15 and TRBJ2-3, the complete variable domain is DAMVIQNPRYQVTQFGKPVTLSCSQTLNHNVMYWYQQKSSQAPKLLFHYYDKDFNNEADTPDNFQSRRPNTSFCFLDIRSPGLGDTAMYLCATSRELGVITDTQYFGPGTRLTVL.

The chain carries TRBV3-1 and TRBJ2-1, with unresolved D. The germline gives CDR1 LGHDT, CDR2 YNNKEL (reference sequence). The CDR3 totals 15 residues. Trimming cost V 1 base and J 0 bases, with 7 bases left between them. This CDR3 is CASSQGLSSYNEQFF. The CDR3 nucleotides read TGTGCCAGCAGCCAAGGCCTGAGCTCCTACAATGAGCAGTTCTTC.

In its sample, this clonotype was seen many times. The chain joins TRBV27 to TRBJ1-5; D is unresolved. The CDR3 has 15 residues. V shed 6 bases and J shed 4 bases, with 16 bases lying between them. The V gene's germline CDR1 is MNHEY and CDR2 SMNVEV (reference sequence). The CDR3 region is CASSKGSEMNQPQHF. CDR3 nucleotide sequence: TGTGCCAGCAGCAAGGGCTCGGAGATGAATCAGCCCCAGCATTTT.

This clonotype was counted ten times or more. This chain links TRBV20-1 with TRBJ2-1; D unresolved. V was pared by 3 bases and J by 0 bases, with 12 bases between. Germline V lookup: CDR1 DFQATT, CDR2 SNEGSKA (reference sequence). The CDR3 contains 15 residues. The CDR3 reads CSARVFAHSYNEQFF. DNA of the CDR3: TGCAGTGCTAGGGTTTTTGCCCACTCCTACAATGAGCAGTTCTTC.

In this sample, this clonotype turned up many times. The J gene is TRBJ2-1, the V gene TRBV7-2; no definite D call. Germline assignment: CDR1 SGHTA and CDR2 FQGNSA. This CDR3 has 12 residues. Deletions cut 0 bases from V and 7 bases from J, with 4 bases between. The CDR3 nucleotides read TGTGCCAGCAGCTTAGCACTAAATGAGCAGTTCTTC. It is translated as CASSLALNEQFF.

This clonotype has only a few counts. CDR3 region: CASGNVREYNEQFF. CDR3 DNA: TGCGCCAGCGGTAACGTCAGGGAGTACAATGAGCAGTTCTTC. The gene calls are TRBV5-1 and TRBJ2-1; the D gene could be TRBD1 or TRBD2 (5 bases each). Trimming removed 7 bases from V and 4 bases from J, with 15 bases in between. The CDR3 spans 14 residues. Germline CDR1 SGHRS, CDR2 YFSETQ.

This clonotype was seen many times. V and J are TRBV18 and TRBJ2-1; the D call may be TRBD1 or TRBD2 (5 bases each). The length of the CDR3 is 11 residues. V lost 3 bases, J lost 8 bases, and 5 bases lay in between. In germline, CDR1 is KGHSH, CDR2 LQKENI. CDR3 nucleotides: TGTGCCAGCTCACCGGGGGATGAGCAGTTCTTC. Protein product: CASSPGDEQFF. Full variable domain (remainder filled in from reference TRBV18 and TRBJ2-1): NAGVMQNPRHLVRRRGQEARLRCSPMKGHSHVYWYRQLPEEGLKFMVYLQKENIIDESGMPKERFSAEFPKEGPSILRIQQVVRGDSAAYFCASSPGDEQFFGPGTRLTVL.

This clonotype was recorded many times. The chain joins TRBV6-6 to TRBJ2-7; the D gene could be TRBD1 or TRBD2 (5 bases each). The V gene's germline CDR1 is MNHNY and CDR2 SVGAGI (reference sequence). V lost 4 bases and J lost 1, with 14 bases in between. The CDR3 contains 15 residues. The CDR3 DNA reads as TGTGCCAGCAGTTTATCCGGGACGGAGTCCTACGAGCAGTACTTC. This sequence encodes CASSLSGTESYEQYF.

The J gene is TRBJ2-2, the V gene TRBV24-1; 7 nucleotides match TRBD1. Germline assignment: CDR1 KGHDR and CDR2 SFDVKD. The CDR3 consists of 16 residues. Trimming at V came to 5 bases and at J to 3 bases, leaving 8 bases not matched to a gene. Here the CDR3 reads CATSGVRTGYTGELFF. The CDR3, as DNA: TGTGCCACCAGTGGAGTTCGGACAGGATACACCGGGGAGCTGTTTTTT.